This TCR beta chain stems from a study of Ad26.COV2.S vaccination and SARS-CoV-2 variants (dated by TCRdb to the early 2020s). Describing the broader study: Vaccine-arm donors were drawn from COV1001, a multicentre, randomized, double-blind, placebo-controlled phase I-IIa trial of Ad26.COV2.S in healthy adults. The TCR-sequenced set comprised approximately 30 samples: some 19 Ad26.COV2.S vaccine recipients, 5 placebo recipients and 8 SARS-CoV-2 convalescent individuals. Investigators did not know the trial group allocation while performing experiments and assessing outcomes. Ad26.COV2.S was administered intramuscularly at a dose of 5x10^10 or 1x10^11 viral particles, either as one shot or as two shots given 56 days apart. Trial participants were randomized into five groups of five: low-dose or high-dose Ad26.COV2.S given once or twice, or placebo on both occasions. Sequencing of the TCRbeta repertoire served to evaluate the specificity and breadth of SARS-CoV-2-reactive T cell receptors following Ad26.COV2.S vaccination.

The CDR3 holds 14 amino acids from the cysteine to the phenylalanine. Just the 42-base CDR3 DNA is kept, in frame starting at base 1. The trim is 5 bases for V and 3 bases for J, with a gap of 14 bases between the germline ends. CDR1 and CDR2 were assigned from the germline V gene (reference sequence) as MNHEY and SMNVEV. Results the study describes overall, beyond this receptor: After vaccination, spike-specific CD8+ and CD4+ T cell responses were reported to show substantial breadth. The study was not powered for comparison of responses between vaccine doses or regimens. Comparable non-spike TCR breadth was observed between vaccine and placebo recipients, consistent with only spike being contained in the vaccine. The authors noted that the TCR breadth and depth analyses may have underestimated total T cell responses. Spike-specific TCR breadth was higher in Ad26.COV2.S recipients than in placebo recipients (P = 0.0014).

To note about this clone: It has no known antigen specificity. The record has no base qualities; no much larger clone is one base away.

The immunoSEQ Assay was used to sequence TCRbeta CDR3 regions. After extraction, genomic DNA underwent amplification by bias-controlled multiplex PCR, followed by high-throughput sequencing. Regarding the original processing steps: To quantify the absolute abundance of every unique TCRbeta CDR3 region, sequences were collapsed and filtered. T cell fraction was estimated by normalizing TCRbeta template counts to usable DNA, with usable DNA measured through amplification of reference genes found in all nucleated cells. Repertoire TCRs were annotated as SARS-CoV-2-specific when V gene, CDR3 amino acid sequence and J gene were exactly matched to a known reactive TCR set. The reference SARS-CoV-2 TCR set was derived from MIRA and filtered for enrichment in COVID-19-positive ImmuneCODE repertoires, a step that removed public or cross-reactive TCRs. Using the MIRA antigens, annotated TCRs were further analysed by specific ORF or by position within an ORF. Depth was the summed frequency of annotated unique rearrangements, while breadth was defined as annotated unique rearrangements over total unique productive rearrangements. Group comparisons of TCR breadth used two-sided Wilcoxon rank-sum tests. The table was pulled from immuneACCESS by TCRdb, which kept in-frame rearrangements only. Such tables lose some clones; where checked, under half of the loss comes from unresolved V genes, and the rest has no known cause. That table furnishes V, J and clone size, whereas the DNA furnished D and trimming. This sample lists about 480,000 clones; roughly 87% were detected once. Of the sample, roughly 12% falls within the top ten clones.

The treatment or condition label, read with the paper, signifies: 15 to 20 received Ad26.COV2.S at low or high dose, single or two shots; several received placebo; per-sample allocation not given. For vaccine and placebo recipients, the sequenced repertoires came from samples collected on day 63 after the first injection. Cohort 1b enrolled 25 adults aged 18-55 years at a single site in Boston, USA, between 29 July and 7 August 2020. Ad26.COV2.S was a replication-incompetent adenovirus type 26 vector expressing a prefusion-stabilized SARS-CoV-2 spike protein from the original Wuhan strain. This TCR came from a person aged 18 to 59 who received the Ad26.COV2.S COVID-19 vaccine or a placebo. This chain is built from TRBV27 and TRBJ2-7, and the D gene may be TRBD1, 7 bases matching. The input for sequencing was peripheral blood, taken in a trial of Ad26.COV2.S vaccine versus placebo. In nucleotides, the sequence is TGTGCCAGCAGTCCCAGGGGGGCCCACTACGAGCAGTACTTC. The encoded protein is CASSPRGAHYEQYF.